The rows below give T cell receptor beta chains drawn from one sample of a study of T cells in Graves' hyperthyroidism and ophthalmopathy. TCRdb re-analysed the multiplex PCR reads in MiXCR, keeping a single row per CDR3 protein. The table lists 600,000 to 850,000 distinct CDR3 sequences, around 20% of them singletons, with over 15% in the top ten. The sequencing sample was made of blood. The receptors here all came from a woman between 45 and 65 years old with Graves' hyperthyroidism that later progressed to Graves' ophthalmopathy. Each CDR3 is given with its conserved first and last residue. The D gene is left open where the match is weak. Some rows mark clone size as missing; the rest say once, few, many or name a class of expanded clone.

cdr3_length: 17; j_call: TRBJ1-1; clone_size: -; d_call: TRBD1; v_call: TRBV28; cdr3_nt: TGTGCCAGCAGCCCAAGGAGAACAGGGGGAAAGAACACTGAAGCTTTCTTT; cdr3_aa: CASSPRRTGGKNTEAFF
cdr3_length: 15; j_call: TRBJ2-3; clone_size: many; d_call: TRBD2; v_call: TRBV5-1; cdr3_nt: TGCGCCAGCAGCTTTACGGGGGGGCCCACAGATACGCAGTATTTT; cdr3_aa: CASSFTGGPTDTQYF
cdr3_length: 15; j_call: TRBJ2-5; clone_size: few; d_call: -; v_call: TRBV18; cdr3_nt: TGTGCCAGCTCACCACCGGAGAACATTCAAGAGACCCAGTACTTC; cdr3_aa: CASSPPENIQETQYF
cdr3_length: 15; j_call: TRBJ2-7; clone_size: many; d_call: TRBD1; v_call: TRBV7-9; cdr3_nt: TGTGCCAGCAGACCCAGCGGGACAGGGGGCTACGAGCAGTACTTC; cdr3_aa: CASRPSGTGGYEQYF
cdr3_length: 13; j_call: TRBJ1-2; clone_size: many; d_call: -; v_call: TRBV6-1; cdr3_nt: TGTGCCAGCAGAGACCCCAGGAGGGTTGGCTACACCTTC; cdr3_aa: CASRDPRRVGYTF
cdr3_length: 11; j_call: TRBJ2-5; clone_size: -; d_call: -; v_call: TRBV10-3; cdr3_nt: TGTGCCACCTCGGGGCAAGAGACCCAGTACTTC; cdr3_aa: CATSGQETQYF
cdr3_length: 13; j_call: TRBJ1-2; clone_size: -; d_call: TRBD1; v_call: TRBV19; cdr3_nt: TGTGCCACTCGAAGGACAGGGGAGGATGGCTACACCTTC; cdr3_aa: CATRRTGEDGYTF
cdr3_length: 17; j_call: TRBJ1-3; clone_size: -; d_call: -; v_call: TRBV2; cdr3_nt: TGTGCCAGCAGTGAGTTCCCGGGTAGGGGCTCTGGAAACACCATATATTTT; cdr3_aa: CASSEFPGRGSGNTIYF
cdr3_length: 13; j_call: TRBJ1-2; clone_size: few; d_call: -; v_call: TRBV6-1; cdr3_nt: TGTGCCAGCAGTGAGGCAGATCACTATGGCTACACCTTC; cdr3_aa: CASSEADHYGYTF
cdr3_length: 15; j_call: TRBJ2-3; clone_size: few; d_call: -; v_call: TRBV19; cdr3_nt: TGTGCCAGTAGTATGTCCACCGTTGTCTCAGATACGCAGTATTTT; cdr3_aa: CASSMSTVVSDTQYF
cdr3_length: 16; j_call: TRBJ2-7; clone_size: -; d_call: TRBD2; v_call: TRBV2; cdr3_nt: TGTGCCAGCAGTGACCTTCGCGGGCGGGGGGCCTACGAGCAGTACTTC; cdr3_aa: CASSDLRGRGAYEQYF
cdr3_length: 12; j_call: TRBJ1-1; clone_size: -; d_call: -; v_call: TRBV10-2; cdr3_nt: TGCGCCAGCGTCGTTGGGAACACTGAAGCTTTCTTT; cdr3_aa: CASVVGNTEAFF
cdr3_length: 16; j_call: TRBJ2-1; clone_size: few; d_call: TRBD2; v_call: TRBV11-2; cdr3_nt: TGTGCCAGCAGCTCGCAAATAGCGGGGGGGCCCGGTGAGCAGTTCTTC; cdr3_aa: CASSSQIAGGPGEQFF
cdr3_length: 15; j_call: TRBJ1-3; clone_size: -; d_call: -; v_call: TRBV4-1; cdr3_nt: TGCGCCAGCAGCCCCCAGGCGGGAAACAGAAACACCATATATTTT; cdr3_aa: CASSPQAGNRNTIYF
cdr3_length: 13; j_call: TRBJ1-1; clone_size: few; d_call: -; v_call: TRBV10-3; cdr3_nt: TGTGCCATCAGTGACAGTCAATACACTGAAGCTTTCTTT; cdr3_aa: CAISDSQYTEAFF
cdr3_length: 15; j_call: TRBJ1-5; clone_size: -; d_call: -; v_call: TRBV20-1; cdr3_nt: TGCAGTGCTAGAGGTCGTTACCTGGGCAATCAGCCCCAGCATTTT; cdr3_aa: CSARGRYLGNQPQHF
cdr3_length: 16; j_call: TRBJ2-3; clone_size: many; d_call: -; v_call: TRBV12-5; cdr3_nt: TGTGCTAGTGGTTTGCTCCGGCAAGAAGCCACAGATACGCAGTATTTT; cdr3_aa: CASGLLRQEATDTQYF
cdr3_length: 14; j_call: TRBJ1-1; clone_size: -; d_call: TRBD1; v_call: TRBV27; cdr3_nt: TGTGCCAGCAGAATGGACAGGGATAACACTGAAGCTTTCTTT; cdr3_aa: CASRMDRDNTEAFF
cdr3_length: 14; j_call: TRBJ1-5; clone_size: few; d_call: -; v_call: TRBV5-1; cdr3_nt: TGCGCCAGCAGCCCGGCTTTGGGAGATCAGCCCCAGCATTTT; cdr3_aa: CASSPALGDQPQHF
cdr3_length: 14; j_call: TRBJ2-7; clone_size: few; d_call: TRBD1; v_call: TRBV29-1; cdr3_nt: TGCAGCGTGACCCAAGGGGACAGGGCCTACGAGCAGTACTTC; cdr3_aa: CSVTQGDRAYEQYF
cdr3_length: 16; j_call: TRBJ2-1; clone_size: few; d_call: TRBD2; v_call: TRBV7-3; cdr3_nt: TGTGCCAGCAGCTTAGGAACTAGCGGGGGGGCAGATGAGCAGTTCTTC; cdr3_aa: CASSLGTSGGADEQFF
cdr3_length: 18; j_call: TRBJ1-5; clone_size: few; d_call: -; v_call: TRBV27; cdr3_nt: TGTGCCAGCAGTTATGCGCGGGACACCAGGTATAGCAATCAGCCCCAGCATTTT; cdr3_aa: CASSYARDTRYSNQPQHF
cdr3_length: 14; j_call: TRBJ2-7; clone_size: -; d_call: -; v_call: TRBV20-1; cdr3_nt: TGCAGTGCTAGGTGGGACTTGATGCTCTACGAGCAGTACTTC; cdr3_aa: CSARWDLMLYEQYF
cdr3_length: 13; j_call: TRBJ1-2; clone_size: many; d_call: -; v_call: TRBV6-1; cdr3_nt: TGTGCCAGCAGTGAACGGTCTGTCTATGGCTACACCTTC; cdr3_aa: CASSERSVYGYTF
cdr3_length: 16; j_call: TRBJ2-7; clone_size: few; d_call: TRBD1; v_call: TRBV7-9; cdr3_nt: TGTGCCAGCAGTCATCTCCGGGACAGGGACTACAACGAGCAGTACTTC; cdr3_aa: CASSHLRDRDYNEQYF
cdr3_length: 16; j_call: TRBJ2-3; clone_size: -; d_call: TRBD1; v_call: TRBV19; cdr3_nt: TGTGCCAGTAGTATAACAGGGGGGTATGACACAGATACGCAGTATTTT; cdr3_aa: CASSITGGYDTDTQYF
cdr3_length: 15; j_call: TRBJ1-1; clone_size: -; d_call: -; v_call: TRBV6-5; cdr3_nt: TGTGCCAGCAGTTGGCAGCCCTGGGTGAACACTGAAGCTTTCTTT; cdr3_aa: CASSWQPWVNTEAFF
cdr3_length: 13; j_call: TRBJ1-1; clone_size: many; d_call: TRBD1; v_call: TRBV20-1; cdr3_nt: TGCAGTGCCCCGGGACAGAGTAACACTGAAGCTTTCTTT; cdr3_aa: CSAPGQSNTEAFF
cdr3_length: 15; j_call: TRBJ2-3; clone_size: -; d_call: -; v_call: TRBV6-1; cdr3_nt: TGTGCCAGCAGTTCATGGACTGTTGGCGCAGATACGCAGTATTTT; cdr3_aa: CASSSWTVGADTQYF
cdr3_length: 15; j_call: TRBJ1-5; clone_size: few; d_call: -; v_call: TRBV19; cdr3_nt: TGTGCCAGTAGTATAGTTCTCCAGGGGCATCAGCCCCAGCATTTT; cdr3_aa: CASSIVLQGHQPQHF
cdr3_length: 14; j_call: TRBJ1-2; clone_size: few; d_call: TRBD1; v_call: TRBV7-9; cdr3_nt: TGTGCCAGCAGCCCCAGGGGGAGTTGGTATGGCTACACCTTC; cdr3_aa: CASSPRGSWYGYTF
cdr3_length: 16; j_call: TRBJ1-6; clone_size: -; d_call: -; v_call: TRBV4-1; cdr3_nt: TGCGCCAGCAGCCAAGGTCTCCAGGGGTATAATTCACCCCTCCACTTT; cdr3_aa: CASSQGLQGYNSPLHF
cdr3_length: 17; j_call: TRBJ1-5; clone_size: -; d_call: -; v_call: TRBV19; cdr3_nt: TGTGCCAGTAGTATCTCGCCCGGGACGGCCGGCAATCAGCCCCAGCATTTT; cdr3_aa: CASSISPGTAGNQPQHF
cdr3_length: 14; j_call: TRBJ1-4; clone_size: -; d_call: TRBD1; v_call: TRBV29-1; cdr3_nt: TGCAGCGTCAACGTAGGGACAGCGGCTGAAAAACTGTTTTTT; cdr3_aa: CSVNVGTAAEKLFF
cdr3_length: 11; j_call: TRBJ2-4; clone_size: -; d_call: -; v_call: TRBV6-5; cdr3_nt: TGTGCCAGCAGTTACGAGGGGGGGTGGTACTTC; cdr3_aa: CASSYEGGWYF
cdr3_length: 15; j_call: TRBJ2-7; clone_size: many; d_call: TRBD2; v_call: TRBV5-4; cdr3_nt: TGTGCCAGCAGCCGCGGGGGGGAAAGCATCGGCGAGCAGTACTTC; cdr3_aa: CASSRGGESIGEQYF
cdr3_length: 16; j_call: TRBJ1-6; clone_size: -; d_call: -; v_call: TRBV6-1; cdr3_nt: TGTGCCAGCAGTGAAACAGCGAGCTCCTATAATTCACCCCTCCACTTT; cdr3_aa: CASSETASSYNSPLHF
cdr3_length: 15; j_call: TRBJ1-4; clone_size: many; d_call: -; v_call: TRBV2; cdr3_nt: TGTGCCAGCAGTTCAACAGGGTTGGCTAATGAAAAACTGTTTTTT; cdr3_aa: CASSSTGLANEKLFF
cdr3_length: 14; j_call: TRBJ2-7; clone_size: few; d_call: TRBD2; v_call: TRBV5-1; cdr3_nt: TGCGCCAGCAGCCTGACAGCGGGGCCAGGGGAGCAGTACTTC; cdr3_aa: CASSLTAGPGEQYF
cdr3_length: 13; j_call: TRBJ2-7; clone_size: many; d_call: TRBD1; v_call: TRBV30; cdr3_nt: TGTGCCTGGAGTGAGGGGACAGGGTACGAGCAGTACTTC; cdr3_aa: CAWSEGTGYEQYF
cdr3_length: 15; j_call: TRBJ1-4; clone_size: -; d_call: -; v_call: TRBV6-5; cdr3_nt: TGTGCCAGCAGTTACGGAGGGCAGAGATATGAAAAACTGTTTTTT; cdr3_aa: CASSYGGQRYEKLFF
cdr3_length: 14; j_call: TRBJ2-5; clone_size: many; d_call: -; v_call: TRBV5-8; cdr3_nt: TGTGCCAGCAGCTTGATCCGGATTCAAGAGACCCAGTACTTC; cdr3_aa: CASSLIRIQETQYF
cdr3_length: 13; j_call: TRBJ2-3; clone_size: many; d_call: TRBD2; v_call: TRBV13; cdr3_nt: TGTGCCAGCAGCGAAACTAGCGGGGCCCGTTTGTATTTT; cdr3_aa: CASSETSGARLYF
cdr3_length: 17; j_call: TRBJ2-2; clone_size: many; d_call: TRBD1; v_call: TRBV12-3/TRBV12-4; cdr3_nt: TGTGCCAGCAGTCGCGGGCGGAACCCAGGGGGCATCGGGGAGCTGTTTTTT; cdr3_aa: CASSRGRNPGGIGELFF
cdr3_length: 16; j_call: TRBJ2-3; clone_size: -; d_call: TRBD1; v_call: TRBV20-1; cdr3_nt: TGCAGTGCTAGAGAACCGGACAGGCGACGCACAGATACGCAGTATTTT; cdr3_aa: CSAREPDRRRTDTQYF
cdr3_length: 12; j_call: TRBJ1-2; clone_size: many; d_call: -; v_call: TRBV20-1; cdr3_nt: TGCAGTGCTAGAGATCGGGGAGTTGGCTACACCTTC; cdr3_aa: CSARDRGVGYTF
cdr3_length: 11; j_call: TRBJ2-7; clone_size: many; d_call: -; v_call: TRBV30; cdr3_nt: TGTGCCTGGAGTGTGGGCTACGAGCAGTACTTC; cdr3_aa: CAWSVGYEQYF
cdr3_length: 14; j_call: TRBJ2-7; clone_size: -; d_call: -; v_call: TRBV9; cdr3_nt: TGTGCCAGCAGCCCCACCGTTTCGCTTGCGGAGCAGTACTTC; cdr3_aa: CASSPTVSLAEQYF
cdr3_length: 14; j_call: TRBJ2-7; clone_size: few; d_call: -; v_call: TRBV20-1; cdr3_nt: TGCAGTGCTAGAGTCGGGGGGCGGGGATCCGAGCAGTACTTC; cdr3_aa: CSARVGGRGSEQYF
cdr3_length: 20; j_call: TRBJ1-1; clone_size: many; d_call: TRBD1; v_call: TRBV5-1; cdr3_nt: TGCGCCAGCAGCCTCGAACCGGGACAGGGGCTTAATTCCCTAAACACTGAAGCTTTCTTT; cdr3_aa: CASSLEPGQGLNSLNTEAFF
cdr3_length: 17; j_call: TRBJ1-1; clone_size: many; d_call: -; v_call: TRBV15; cdr3_nt: TGTGCCACCAGCAGAGATTTGGGGGCGGGCGGGAACACTGAAGCTTTCTTT; cdr3_aa: CATSRDLGAGGNTEAFF
cdr3_length: 12; j_call: TRBJ2-3; clone_size: -; d_call: -; v_call: TRBV29-1; cdr3_nt: TGCAGCGTTTTCGAGAGCACAGATACGCAGTATTTT; cdr3_aa: CSVFESTDTQYF
cdr3_length: 14; j_call: TRBJ1-5; clone_size: many; d_call: -; v_call: TRBV4-1; cdr3_nt: TGCGCCAGCAGCACCCCGGCGAGCAATCAGCCCCAGCATTTT; cdr3_aa: CASSTPASNQPQHF
cdr3_length: 17; j_call: TRBJ1-1; clone_size: few; d_call: TRBD1; v_call: TRBV20-1; cdr3_nt: TGCAGTGCTAGGGCCCCAAACAAGGGGGCGCGAAACACTGAAGCTTTCTTT; cdr3_aa: CSARAPNKGARNTEAFF
cdr3_length: 17; j_call: TRBJ2-7; clone_size: few; d_call: TRBD2; v_call: TRBV5-6; cdr3_nt: TGTGCCAGCAGTTTGGGACTAGCGGGGGAGAGCTCCTACGAGCAGTACTTC; cdr3_aa: CASSLGLAGESSYEQYF
cdr3_length: 15; j_call: TRBJ1-1; clone_size: -; d_call: -; v_call: TRBV4-1; cdr3_nt: TGCGCCAGCAGCCAAGACCTTCTGAGGAACACTGAAGCTTTCTTT; cdr3_aa: CASSQDLLRNTEAFF